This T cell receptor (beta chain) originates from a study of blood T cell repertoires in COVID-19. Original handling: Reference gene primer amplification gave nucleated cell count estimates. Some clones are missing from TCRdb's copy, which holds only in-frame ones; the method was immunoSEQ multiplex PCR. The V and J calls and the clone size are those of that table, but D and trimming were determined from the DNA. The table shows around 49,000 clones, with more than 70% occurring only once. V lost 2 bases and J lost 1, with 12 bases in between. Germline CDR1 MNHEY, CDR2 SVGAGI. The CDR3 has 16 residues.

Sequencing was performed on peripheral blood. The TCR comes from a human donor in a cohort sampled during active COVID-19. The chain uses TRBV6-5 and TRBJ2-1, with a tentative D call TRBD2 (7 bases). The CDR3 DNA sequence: TGTGCCAGCAGTTACCGAGGGGGGGGATCCTACAATGAGCAGTTCTTC. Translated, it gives CASSYRGGGSYNEQFF.